What follows are 14 T cell receptor beta chains derived from one specimen sequenced in a study of early T cells in non-severe SARS-CoV-2 infection. TCRdb reprocessed the 5' RACE reads with MiXCR, giving one entry per CDR3 protein. The sample carries around 76,000 distinct CDR3 sequences, 9% to 15% recorded once. The sequenced sample was whole blood. These receptors all stem from an adult who was a healthcare worker with PCR-confirmed SARS-CoV-2 infection or an uninfected control (not recorded which).

This clonotype has at least ten counts. The V and J genes are TRBV6-2 or TRBV6-3 and TRBJ1-4; D gene ambiguous. The CDR3 runs 14 residues. Per germline, CDR1 MNHEY and CDR2 SVGEGT. The V end was cut by 2 bases, the J end by 5 bases, with 9 bases between. CDR3 protein: CASSYIRRNEKLFF. CDR3 in DNA: TGTGCCAGCAGTTACATCAGGAGGAATGAAAAACTGTTTTTT.

Details on this clonotype: Being one base from a much bigger clone, this may be a read error. This chain connects TRBV11-2 to TRBJ2-7, with 11 bases that match TRBD2. The CDR3 spans 18 residues. Germline loops: CDR1 SGHAT, CDR2 FQNNGV. V lost 3 bases, J lost 2 bases, and 12 bases stayed unmatched. The CDR3 loop reads CASSFLVRGLAEAYEQYF. For the CDR3, the DNA is TGTGCCAGCAGCTTTCTTGTCCGGGGACTAGCGGAAGCCTACGAGCAGTACTTC.

J is TRBJ1-6 and V is TRBV7-9, with D tentatively TRBD1 (5 bases). CDR1 is SEHNR, CDR2 FQNEAQ, per germline (reference sequence). The V end was cut by 7 bases, the J end by 9 bases, with 16 bases between. This CDR3 has 14 amino acids. The CDR3 DNA is TGTGCCAGCACCAAGGGGCAGGGAGGTTCACCCCTCCACTTT. Amino acids: CASTKGQGGSPLHF.

This clonotype was observed a handful of times. This sequence joins TRBV24-1 and TRBJ2-3, with 11 bases fitting TRBD1. The CDR3 runs to 16 residues. Unmatched junction bases numbered 9, after V lost 4 bases and J lost 7 bases. The germline CDR1 and CDR2 sequences are KGHDR and SFDVKD. The CDR3 DNA follows: TGTGCCACCAGTGACACGGGGACAGGGGGGTCATATACGCAGTATTTT. Translating gives CATSDTGTGGSYTQYF.

The gene calls are TRBV28 and TRBJ1-1; tentative D call: TRBD1 (6 bases). CDR3 length equals 12 residues. Trimming took 10 bases from V and 5 from J, leaving 14 bases between them. Germline V lookup: CDR1 MDHEN, CDR2 SYDVKM. CDR3 nucleotide sequence: TGTGCCACCGACAGGAGTGGAACTGAAGCTTTCTTT. It translates to CATDRSGTEAFF.

There are many counts of this clonotype. This sequence joins TRBV7-2 and TRBJ2-3; no reliable D call. V shed 8 bases and J shed 0 bases, with 12 bases lying between them. From germline, CDR1 is SGHTA and CDR2 FQGNSA. This CDR3 region has 14 residues. In nucleotides, the CDR3 is TGTGCCAGCCATAAACGGCAAAGCACAGATACGCAGTATTTT. Residues: CASHKRQSTDTQYF.

In this sample, this clonotype turned up many times. This rearrangement joins TRBV6-1 to TRBJ2-1; possibly TRBD2 for D (5 bases). The CDR3 totals 15 residues. Germline V gene data show CDR1 as MNHNS and CDR2 as SASEGT. V lost 6 bases and J lost 0, with 12 bases in between. DNA for the CDR3: TGTGCCAGCAGGGAGGTCCTAAGCTCCTACAATGAGCAGTTCTTC. It specifies CASREVLSSYNEQFF.

The sample holds many counts of this clonotype. The V and J genes are TRBV2 and TRBJ1-2; D unclear. The ends were cut back, 4 bases at V and 4 bases at J, with 10 bases in the middle. This CDR3 spans 13 amino acids. Looked up from germline, CDR1 is SNHLY and CDR2 is FYNNEI. CDR3 loop: CASSVGPRYGYTF. CDR3 in DNA: TGTGCCAGCAGTGTTGGACCTCGCTATGGCTACACCTTC.

The chain employs TRBV28 and TRBJ2-7; the match to TRBD1 covers 8 bases. Germline trimming cut 8 bases from V and 2 bases from J; bases unmatched to any gene: 2. Germline CDR1 and CDR2: MDHEN and SYDVKM. The CDR3 loop spans 12 amino acids. The CDR3 coding sequence is TGTGCCAGCTCGGACAGGGCCTACGAGCAGTACTTC. Translating gives CASSDRAYEQYF.

This clonotype was seen ten or more times. This chain connects TRBV28 to TRBJ1-1; TRBD1 might be the D (6 bases). The length of the CDR3 is 15 residues. CDR1 is MDHEN and CDR2 is SYDVKM in the germline V gene. Trimming took 7 bases from V and 3 from J, leaving 18 bases between them. CDR3 DNA: TGTGCCAGCACCTCAATGGGGGCCGGAGACACTGAAGCTTTCTTT. Its protein product is CASTSMGAGDTEAFF.

The gene calls are TRBV28 and TRBJ2-3, with 7 nucleotides matching TRBD1. J was trimmed by 4 bases and V by 5 bases; bases with no gene match: 6. This CDR3 comprises 14 residues. Germline loops: CDR1 MDHEN, CDR2 SYDVKM. The CDR3 DNA reads TGTGCCAGCAGTACAGGGGATGATTCAGATACGCAGTATTTT. As protein: CASSTGDDSDTQYF.

The chain uses TRBV20-1 and TRBJ2-5; no reliable D call. The germline V gene encodes CDR1 DFQATT and CDR2 SNEGSKA (reference sequence). Between the trimmed V and J ends, which lost 1 base and 0 bases, there was a span of 3 bases. This CDR3 comprises 12 residues. For the CDR3, the DNA is TGCAGTGCTAGAGGTAACCAAGAGACCCAGTACTTC. Translating it yields CSARGNQETQYF.

The rearrangement links TRBV11-2 to TRBJ2-7, with 8 nucleotides matching TRBD2. CDR3 length equals 14 residues. V lost 5 bases, J lost 4 bases, and 7 bases stayed unmatched. Germline loops: CDR1 SGHAT, CDR2 FQNNGV. The CDR3 region is CASSRTSGRYEQYF. CDR3 coding DNA: TGTGCCAGCAGCCGAACTAGCGGAAGGTACGAGCAGTACTTC. The variable domain in full, with the rest retrieved from reference TRBV11-2 and TRBJ2-7, is EAGVAQSPRYKIIEKRQSVAFWCNPISGHATLYWYQQILGQGPKLLIQFQNNGVVDDSQLPKDRFSAERLKGVDSTLKIQPAKLEDSAVYLCASSRTSGRYEQYFGPGTRLTVT.

This clonotype turned up a few times. DNA of the CDR3: TGTGCCAGCAGTTCGAGACTAGCTAGCGGGAGAGAGAGCACCGGGGAGCTGTTTTTT. Protein: CASSSRLASGRESTGELFF. This chain uses TRBV28 with TRBJ2-2; 10 bases are shared with TRBD2. With V trimmed by 4 bases and J by 4 bases, 15 bases remained unmatched. The CDR3 has 19 amino acids. From germline, CDR1 is MDHEN and CDR2 SYDVKM.